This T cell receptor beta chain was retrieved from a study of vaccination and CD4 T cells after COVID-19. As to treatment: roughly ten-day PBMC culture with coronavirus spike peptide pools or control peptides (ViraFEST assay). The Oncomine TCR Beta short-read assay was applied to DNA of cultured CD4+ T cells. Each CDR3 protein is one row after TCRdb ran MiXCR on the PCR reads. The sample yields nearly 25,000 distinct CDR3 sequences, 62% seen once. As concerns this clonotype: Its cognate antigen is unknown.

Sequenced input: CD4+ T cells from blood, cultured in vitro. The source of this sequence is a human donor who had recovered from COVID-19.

The CDR3 nucleotides are TGTGCCAGCAGCTCCTTGGACAGGGGGGTTTCGGGCTACACCTTC. It is translated as CASSSLDRGVSGYTF. The rearrangement links TRBV7-9 to TRBJ1-2; 10 bases are shared with TRBD1. V lost 4 bases, J lost 8 bases, and 10 bases stayed unmatched. This CDR3 has 15 amino acids. CDR1 and CDR2 from the germline V gene are SEHNR and FQNEAQ (reference sequence).